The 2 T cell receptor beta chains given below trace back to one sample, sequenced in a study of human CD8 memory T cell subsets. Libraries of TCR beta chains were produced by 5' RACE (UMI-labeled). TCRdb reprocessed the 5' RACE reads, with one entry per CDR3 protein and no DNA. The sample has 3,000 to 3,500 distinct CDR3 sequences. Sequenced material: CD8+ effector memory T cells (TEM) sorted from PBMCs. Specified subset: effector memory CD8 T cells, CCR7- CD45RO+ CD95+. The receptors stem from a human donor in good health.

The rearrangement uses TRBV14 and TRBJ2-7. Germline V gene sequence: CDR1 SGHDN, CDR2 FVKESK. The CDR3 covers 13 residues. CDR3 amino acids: CASSQANVYEQYF.

This CDR3 is CASTPTGEVETQYF. This chain connects TRBV3-1 to TRBJ2-5; TCRdb's assignment of TRBD1 cannot be checked, as there is no DNA. Germline V gene data show CDR1 as LGHDT and CDR2 as YNNKEL (reference sequence). The CDR3 spans 14 residues.